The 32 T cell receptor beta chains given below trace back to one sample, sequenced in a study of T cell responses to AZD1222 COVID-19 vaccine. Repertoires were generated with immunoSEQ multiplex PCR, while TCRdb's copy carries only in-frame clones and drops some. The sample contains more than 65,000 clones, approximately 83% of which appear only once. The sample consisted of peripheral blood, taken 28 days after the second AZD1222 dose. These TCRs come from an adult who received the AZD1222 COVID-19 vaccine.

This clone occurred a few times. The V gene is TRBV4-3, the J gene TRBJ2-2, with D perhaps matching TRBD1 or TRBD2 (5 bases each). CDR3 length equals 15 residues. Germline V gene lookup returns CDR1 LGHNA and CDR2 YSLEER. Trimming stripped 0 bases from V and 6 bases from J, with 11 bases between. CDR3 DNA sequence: TGCGCCAGCAGCCAAGATTGGGGGATCCCCGGGGAGCTGTTTTTT. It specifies CASSQDWGIPGELFF.

The CDR3 sequence: CASSPAGAVTEAFF. In DNA, the CDR3 is TGTGCCAGCAGCCCGGCCGGGGCTGTCACTGAAGCTTTCTTT. The chain uses TRBV7-2 and TRBJ1-1; a weak D match, TRBD1 (5 bases). The CDR3 length is 14 residues. Per the germline V gene, CDR1 is SGHTA and CDR2 is FQGNSA. Trimming removed 5 bases at V and 4 bases at J, with 14 bases between.

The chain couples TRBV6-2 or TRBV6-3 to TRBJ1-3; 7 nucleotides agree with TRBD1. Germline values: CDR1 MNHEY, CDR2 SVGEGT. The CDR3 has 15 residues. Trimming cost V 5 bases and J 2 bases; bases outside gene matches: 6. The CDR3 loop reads CASSPDRRPGNTIYF. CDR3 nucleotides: TGTGCCAGCAGTCCGGACAGGAGGCCTGGAAACACCATATATTTT.

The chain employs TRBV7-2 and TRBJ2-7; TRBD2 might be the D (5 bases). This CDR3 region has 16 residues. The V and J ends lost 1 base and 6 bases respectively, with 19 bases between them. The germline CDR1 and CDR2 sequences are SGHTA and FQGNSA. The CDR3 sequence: CASSLVFGEPPLEQYF. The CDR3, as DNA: TGTGCCAGCAGCTTAGTATTCGGGGAGCCCCCTCTCGAGCAGTACTTC.

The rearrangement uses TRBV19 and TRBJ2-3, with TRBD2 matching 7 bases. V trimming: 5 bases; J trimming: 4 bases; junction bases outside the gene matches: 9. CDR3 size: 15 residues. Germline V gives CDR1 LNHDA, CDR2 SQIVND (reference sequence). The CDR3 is CASSPRGISPDTQYF. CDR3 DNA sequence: TGTGCCAGTAGTCCGCGGGGGATTAGTCCAGATACGCAGTATTTT.

The CDR3 DNA follows: TGTGCCAGCAGCGAACCGGGACAGGGGTATAGCAATCAGCCCCAGCATTTT. As protein: CASSEPGQGYSNQPQHF. The chain employs TRBV7-7 and TRBJ1-5; 10 positions agree with TRBD1. Germline lookup yields CDR1 SSHAT and CDR2 FNYEAQ (reference sequence). The CDR3 contains 17 residues. V shed 5 bases, J shed 0 bases, and the junction held 7 bases outside the gene matches.

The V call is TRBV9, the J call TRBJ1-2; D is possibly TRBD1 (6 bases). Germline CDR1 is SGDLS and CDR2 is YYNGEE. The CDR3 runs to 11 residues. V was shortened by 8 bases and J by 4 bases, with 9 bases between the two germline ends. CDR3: CASGQSYGYTF. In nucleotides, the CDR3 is TGTGCCAGTGGACAGAGCTATGGCTACACCTTC.

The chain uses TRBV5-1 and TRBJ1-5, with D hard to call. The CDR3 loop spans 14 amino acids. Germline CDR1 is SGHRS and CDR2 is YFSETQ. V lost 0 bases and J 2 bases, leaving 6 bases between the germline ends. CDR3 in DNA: TGCGCCAGCAGCTTGGAGGCCGGCAATCAGCCCCAGCATTTT. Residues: CASSLEAGNQPQHF.

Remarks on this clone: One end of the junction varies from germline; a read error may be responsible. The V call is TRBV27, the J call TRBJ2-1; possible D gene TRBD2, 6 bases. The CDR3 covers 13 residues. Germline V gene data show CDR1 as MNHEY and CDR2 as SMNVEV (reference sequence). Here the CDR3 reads CASSTGLVNGQFF. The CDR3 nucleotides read TGTGCCAGCAGTACGGGACTCGTGAATGGGCAGTTCTTC.

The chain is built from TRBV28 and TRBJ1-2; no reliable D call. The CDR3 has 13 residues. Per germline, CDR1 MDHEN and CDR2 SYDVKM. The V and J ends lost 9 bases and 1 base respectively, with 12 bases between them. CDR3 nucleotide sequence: TGTGCCAGTATTGCAGCTAATAACTATGGCTACACCTTC. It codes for CASIAANNYGYTF.

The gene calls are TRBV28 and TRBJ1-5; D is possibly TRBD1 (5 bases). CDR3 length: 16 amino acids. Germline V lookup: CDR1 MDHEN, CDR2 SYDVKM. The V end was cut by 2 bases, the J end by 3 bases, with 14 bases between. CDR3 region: CASSLVGTGLNQPQHF. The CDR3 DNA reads TGTGCCAGCAGTTTAGTTGGGACGGGCCTCAATCAGCCCCAGCATTTT.

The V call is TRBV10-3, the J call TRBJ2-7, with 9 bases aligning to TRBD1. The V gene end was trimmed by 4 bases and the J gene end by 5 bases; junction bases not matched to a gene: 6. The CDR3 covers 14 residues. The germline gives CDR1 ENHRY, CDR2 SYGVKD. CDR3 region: CAISGGTGPHEQYF. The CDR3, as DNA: TGTGCCATCAGTGGTGGGACAGGGCCCCACGAGCAGTACTTC.

CDR3 nucleotides: TGTGCCAGCAGGCGACTAGCGGGAGGCGTCGGGGAGCTGTTTTTT. Translation gives CASRRLAGGVGELFF. J is TRBJ2-2 and V is TRBV28, with TRBD2 identical over 13 bases. Germline V gene lookup returns CDR1 MDHEN and CDR2 SYDVKM. V lost 6 bases, J lost 7 bases, and 5 bases stayed unmatched. The CDR3 has 15 amino acids.

CDR3 nucleotide sequence: TGTGCCATCTCCACCACGGGTATTTCGGACGAGCAGTACTTC. This encodes CAISTTGISDEQYF. The chain couples TRBV10-3 to TRBJ2-7; D gene ambiguous. Germline CDR1 is ENHRY and CDR2 is SYGVKD. V lost 8 bases and J 5 bases, leaving 19 bases between the germline ends. This CDR3 is built from 14 residues.

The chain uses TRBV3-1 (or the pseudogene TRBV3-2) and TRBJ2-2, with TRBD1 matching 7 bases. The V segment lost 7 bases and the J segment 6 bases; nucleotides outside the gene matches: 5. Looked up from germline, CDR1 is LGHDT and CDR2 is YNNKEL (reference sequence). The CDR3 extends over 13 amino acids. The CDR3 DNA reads TGTGCCAGCACCTCGACAGGGTCCGGGGAGCTGTTTTTT. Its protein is CASTSTGSGELFF.

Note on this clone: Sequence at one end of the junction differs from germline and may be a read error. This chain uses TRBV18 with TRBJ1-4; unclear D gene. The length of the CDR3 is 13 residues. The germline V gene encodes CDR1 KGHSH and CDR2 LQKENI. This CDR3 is CASSPPERERLFF. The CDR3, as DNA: TGTGCCAGCTCACCACCGGAACGGGAAAGACTGTTTTTT.

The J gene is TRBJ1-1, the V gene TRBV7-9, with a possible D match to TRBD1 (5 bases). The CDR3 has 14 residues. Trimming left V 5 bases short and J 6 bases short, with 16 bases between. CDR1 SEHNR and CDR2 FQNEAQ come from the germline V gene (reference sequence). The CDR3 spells CASSPDTGRAEAFF. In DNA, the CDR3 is TGTGCCAGCAGCCCGGACACTGGACGCGCTGAAGCTTTCTTT.

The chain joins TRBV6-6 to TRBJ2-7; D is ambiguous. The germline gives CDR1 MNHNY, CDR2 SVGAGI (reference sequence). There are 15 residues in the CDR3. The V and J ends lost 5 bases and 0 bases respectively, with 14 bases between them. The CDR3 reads CASSPPSSPSYEQYF. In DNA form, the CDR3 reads TGTGCCAGCAGTCCCCCCTCTTCGCCCTCCTACGAGCAGTACTTC.

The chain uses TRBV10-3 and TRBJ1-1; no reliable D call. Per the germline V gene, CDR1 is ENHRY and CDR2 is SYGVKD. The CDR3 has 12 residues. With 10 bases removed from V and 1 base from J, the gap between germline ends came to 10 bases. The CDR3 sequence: CATQDGNTEAFF. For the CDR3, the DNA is TGTGCCACCCAGGACGGGAACACTGAAGCTTTCTTT.

The CDR3 DNA is TGTGCCAGTAGTATCTGGACAGGCAGACAAGAGACCCAGTACTTC. Translation: CASSIWTGRQETQYF. V gene TRBV19 combines with J gene TRBJ2-5, with 7 bases fitting TRBD1. The CDR3 is 15 residues long. The V gene's germline CDR1 is LNHDA and CDR2 SQIVND (reference sequence). With V trimmed by 3 bases and J by 2 bases, 6 bases remained unmatched.

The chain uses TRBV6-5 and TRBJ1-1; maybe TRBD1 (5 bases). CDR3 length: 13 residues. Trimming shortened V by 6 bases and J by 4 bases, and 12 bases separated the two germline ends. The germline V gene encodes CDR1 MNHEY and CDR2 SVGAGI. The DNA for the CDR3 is TGTGCCAGCAGGGTCGTGGGGCGCACTGAAGCTTTCTTT. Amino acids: CASRVVGRTEAFF.

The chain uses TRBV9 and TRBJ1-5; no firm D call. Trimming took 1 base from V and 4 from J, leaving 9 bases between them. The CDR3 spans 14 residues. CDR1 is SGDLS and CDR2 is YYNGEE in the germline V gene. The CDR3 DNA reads TGTGCCAGCAGCGTAAAAGGAGGGAATCAGCCCCAGCATTTT. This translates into CASSVKGGNQPQHF.

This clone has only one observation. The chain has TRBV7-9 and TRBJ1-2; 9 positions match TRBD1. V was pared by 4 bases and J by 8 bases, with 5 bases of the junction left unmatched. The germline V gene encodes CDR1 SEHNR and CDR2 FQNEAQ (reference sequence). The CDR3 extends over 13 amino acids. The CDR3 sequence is CASSSGQGWGYTF. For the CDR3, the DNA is TGTGCCAGCAGCTCCGGACAGGGGTGGGGCTACACCTTC.

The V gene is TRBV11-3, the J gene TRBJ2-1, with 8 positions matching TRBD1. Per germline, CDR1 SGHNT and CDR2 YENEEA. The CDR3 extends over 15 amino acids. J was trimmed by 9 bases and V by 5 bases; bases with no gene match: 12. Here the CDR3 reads CASSPSRTGWTEQFF. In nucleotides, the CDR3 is TGTGCCAGCAGCCCGTCCCGGACAGGGTGGACTGAGCAGTTCTTC.

This CDR3 reads CASSVEGNYGYTF. CDR3 bases: TGTGCCAGCAGTGTCGAGGGGAACTATGGCTACACCTTC. This rearrangement joins TRBV25-1 to TRBJ1-2, with a possible D match to TRBD1 (5 bases). Trimming took 4 bases from V and 2 from J, leaving 8 bases between them. The length of the CDR3 is 13 residues. CDR1 and CDR2 (germline): MGHDK, SYGVNS.

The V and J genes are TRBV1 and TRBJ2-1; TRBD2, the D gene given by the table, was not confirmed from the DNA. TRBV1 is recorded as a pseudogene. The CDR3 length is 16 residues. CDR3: CTSSPGEGLYRDEQFF. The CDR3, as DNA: TGCACCAGCAGCCCGGGGGAGGGTCTATATCGGGATGAGCAGTTCTTC.

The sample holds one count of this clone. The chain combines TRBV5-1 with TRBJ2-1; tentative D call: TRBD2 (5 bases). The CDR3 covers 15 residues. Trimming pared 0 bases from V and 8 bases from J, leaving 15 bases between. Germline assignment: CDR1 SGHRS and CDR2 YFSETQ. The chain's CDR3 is CASSLERPGKDEQFF. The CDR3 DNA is TGCGCCAGCAGCTTGGAGCGGCCGGGGAAGGATGAGCAGTTCTTC.

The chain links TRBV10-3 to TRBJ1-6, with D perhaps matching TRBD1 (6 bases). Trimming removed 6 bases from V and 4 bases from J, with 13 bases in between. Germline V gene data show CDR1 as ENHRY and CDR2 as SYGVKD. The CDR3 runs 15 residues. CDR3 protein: CAIRQGEFYNSPLHF. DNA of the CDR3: TGTGCCATCAGACAGGGTGAATTTTATAATTCACCCCTCCACTTT.

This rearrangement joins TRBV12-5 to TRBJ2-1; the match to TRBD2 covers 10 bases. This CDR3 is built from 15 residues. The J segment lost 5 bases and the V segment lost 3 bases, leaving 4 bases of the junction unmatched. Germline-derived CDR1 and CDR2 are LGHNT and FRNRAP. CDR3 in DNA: TGTGCTAGTGGTTTTATAGCGGGAGGAGACAATGAGCAGTTCTTC. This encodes CASGFIAGGDNEQFF. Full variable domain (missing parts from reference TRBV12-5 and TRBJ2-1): DARVTQTPRHKVTEMGQEVTMRCQPILGHNTVFWYRQTMMQGLELLAYFRNRAPLDDSGMPKDRFSAEMPDATLATLKIQPSEPRDSAVYFCASGFIAGGDNEQFFGPGTRLTVL.

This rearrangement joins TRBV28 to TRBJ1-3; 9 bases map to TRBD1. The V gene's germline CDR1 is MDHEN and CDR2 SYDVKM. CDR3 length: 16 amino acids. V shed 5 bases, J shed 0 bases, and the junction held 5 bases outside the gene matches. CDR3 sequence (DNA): TGTGCCAGCAGTAACTCGGGACAGGGCTCTGGAAACACCATATATTTT. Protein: CASSNSGQGSGNTIYF.

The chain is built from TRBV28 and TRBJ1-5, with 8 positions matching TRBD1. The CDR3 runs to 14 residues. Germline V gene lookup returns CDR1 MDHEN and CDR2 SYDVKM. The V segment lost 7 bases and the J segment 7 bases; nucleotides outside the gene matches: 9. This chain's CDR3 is CASTTGQGEQPQHF. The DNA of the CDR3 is TGTGCCAGCACAACCGGACAGGGAGAGCAGCCCCAGCATTTT.

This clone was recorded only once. The CDR3 nucleotides are TGTGCCAGCAGCCTAGGGGGAGCGGGAGCGGTGGAGACCCAGTACTTC. It is translated as CASSLGGAGAVETQYF. The chain carries TRBV27 and TRBJ2-5; 8 bases agree with TRBD2. Germline loops: CDR1 MNHEY, CDR2 SMNVEV (reference sequence). V lost 6 bases, J lost 5 bases, and 14 bases stayed unmatched. This CDR3 is built from 16 residues.